This T cell receptor beta chain was captured in a study of blood T cell repertoires in COVID-19. Measured with immunoSEQ multiplex PCR; TCRdb has only the in-frame clones, and not every one. This table holds approximately 300,000 clones, more than 75% found once. The CDR3 extends over 17 amino acids. The germline V gene encodes CDR1 SGHRS and CDR2 YFSETQ. Germline trimming cut 0 bases from V and 3 bases from J; bases unmatched to any gene: 7. Material: PBMCs or T cells enriched from blood (not recorded which). This sequence originates from a young woman who had recovered from COVID-19. The chain uses TRBV5-1 and TRBJ2-1; 9 bases are shared with TRBD1. The CDR3 spells CASSLGDRERDYNEQFF. CDR3 nucleotide sequence: TGCGCCAGCAGCTTGGGGGACAGGGAACGAGACTACAATGAGCAGTTCTTC.